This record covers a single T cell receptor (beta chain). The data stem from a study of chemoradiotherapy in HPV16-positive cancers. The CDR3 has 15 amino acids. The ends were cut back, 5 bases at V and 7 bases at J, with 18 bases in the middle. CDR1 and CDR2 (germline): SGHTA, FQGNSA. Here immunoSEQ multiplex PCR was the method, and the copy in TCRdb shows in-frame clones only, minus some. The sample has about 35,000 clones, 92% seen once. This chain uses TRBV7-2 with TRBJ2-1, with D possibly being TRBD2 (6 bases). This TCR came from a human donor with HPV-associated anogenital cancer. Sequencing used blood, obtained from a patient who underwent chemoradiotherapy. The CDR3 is CASSKLARVLNEQFF. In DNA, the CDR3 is TGTGCCAGCAGCAAACTAGCTAGAGTCTTAAATGAGCAGTTCTTC.